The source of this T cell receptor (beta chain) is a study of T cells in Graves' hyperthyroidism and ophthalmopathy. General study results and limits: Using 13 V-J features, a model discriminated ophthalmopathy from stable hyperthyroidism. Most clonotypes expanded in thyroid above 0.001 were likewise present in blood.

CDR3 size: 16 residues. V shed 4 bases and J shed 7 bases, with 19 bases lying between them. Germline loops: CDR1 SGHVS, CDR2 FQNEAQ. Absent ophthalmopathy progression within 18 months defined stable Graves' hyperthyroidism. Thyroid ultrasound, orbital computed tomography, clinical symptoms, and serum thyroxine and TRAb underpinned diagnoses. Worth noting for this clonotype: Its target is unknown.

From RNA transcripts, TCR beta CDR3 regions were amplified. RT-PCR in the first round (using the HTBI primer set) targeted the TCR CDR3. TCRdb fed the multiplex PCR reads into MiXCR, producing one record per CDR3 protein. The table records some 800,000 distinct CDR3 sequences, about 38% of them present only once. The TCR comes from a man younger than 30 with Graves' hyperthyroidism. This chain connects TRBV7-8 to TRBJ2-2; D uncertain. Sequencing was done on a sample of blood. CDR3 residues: CASSSPGLGRGGELFF. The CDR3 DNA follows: TGTGCCAGCAGCTCCCCCGGGCTGGGAAGAGGCGGGGAGCTGTTTTTT.